Below are 28 T cell receptor beta chains sequenced from a single sample in a study of spatial heterogeneity in lung cancer. MiXCR, applied by TCRdb to the 5' RACE reads, yields one record per CDR3 protein. The sample lists several thousand distinct CDR3 sequences, more than 3% occurring once. Sample time point: sample taken at primary tumor resection. These receptors lack a known antigen. Study-wide results and limits: It was found that expanded intratumoral alpha and beta TCR counts tracked tumor mutation counts.

The starting material was lung tumor tissue, obtained at surgery. The receptors shown here come from a male donor with early-stage non-small cell lung cancer.

Relative to its sample, this clonotype is medium-sized. The chain has TRBV11-2 and TRBJ2-4, with TRBD1 identical over 8 bases. This CDR3 comprises 15 residues. V lost 5 bases, J lost 15 bases, and 18 bases stayed unmatched. The germline CDR1 and CDR2 sequences are SGHAT and FQNNGV. CDR3 sequence reads: CASSPLDRDLKVTYF. The CDR3 nucleotides read TGTGCCAGCAGCCCGCTGGACAGGGACCTTAAGGTTACGTACTTC. Using reference TRBV11-2 and TRBJ2-4 for the parts outside the CDR3, the full variable domain is EAGVAQSPRYKIIEKRQSVAFWCNPISGHATLYWYQQILGQGPKLLIQFQNNGVVDDSQLPKDRFSAERLKGVDSTLKIQPAKLEDSAVYLCASSPLDRDLKVTYFGAGTRLSVL.

This clonotype was recorded at least ten times. The rearrangement links TRBV7-8 to TRBJ2-7; D could derive from TRBD1 or TRBD2 (5 bases each). Trimming stripped 1 base from V and 7 bases from J, with 23 bases between. The CDR3 contains 17 residues. CDR1 and CDR2 from the germline V gene are SGHVS and FQNEAQ. CDR3 loop: CASSLGVRQSLTGEQYF. For the CDR3, the DNA is TGTGCCAGCAGCTTAGGAGTCAGACAGTCCCTGACGGGGGAGCAGTACTTC.

This clonotype is labeled as medium-sized (0.01 to 0.1%). The chain couples TRBV20-1 to TRBJ2-5; TRBD2 matches at 9 bases. Trimming at V came to 3 bases and at J to 0 bases, leaving 5 bases not matched to a gene. The CDR3 is 15 residues long. CDR1 and CDR2 (germline): DFQATT, SNEGSKA (reference sequence). CDR3 in amino acids: CSARGRGGYQETQYF. CDR3 sequence (DNA): TGCAGTGCTAGGGGGCGGGGGGGTTACCAAGAGACCCAGTACTTC.

Relative to its sample, this clonotype is medium-sized. This chain joins TRBV11-2 and TRBJ1-2; D unresolved. V shed 2 bases and J shed 0 bases, with 10 bases lying between them. The CDR3 contains 15 residues. Germline V lookup: CDR1 SGHAT, CDR2 FQNNGV. CDR3 nucleotides: TGTGCCAGCAGCTTAAGTTACAGCGCTAACTATGGCTACACCTTC. Residues: CASSLSYSANYGYTF.

This clonotype qualifies as medium-sized. This sequence joins TRBV20-1 and TRBJ2-1, with TRBD2 identical over 9 bases. CDR3 size: 15 residues. Losses at the gene ends were 6 bases for V and 3 bases for J; bases not matched to a gene: 9. CDR1 is DFQATT, CDR2 SNEGSKA, per germline (reference sequence). The CDR3 DNA sequence: TGCAGTGCCCAAAACCCGACTAGCGGCTACAATGAGCAGTTCTTC. It is translated as CSAQNPTSGYNEQFF.

About this clonotype: A clone one base away is much larger, so this may be a read error. V gene TRBV5-1 combines with J gene TRBJ2-7; D unresolved. The germline gives CDR1 SGHRS, CDR2 YFSETQ. The V gene lost 0 bases and the J gene lost 2 bases, with 9 bases spanning the gap. CDR3 length: 14 residues. The CDR3: CASSLGDSTYEQYF. The CDR3 bases are TGCGCCAGCAGCTTGGGAGATTCCACCTACGAGCAGTACTTC.

By share of the sample, this clonotype is medium-sized. V is TRBV6-5 and J is TRBJ1-5; D possibly corresponds to TRBD1 (6 bases). The CDR3 has 15 amino acids. Per germline, CDR1 MNHEY and CDR2 SVGAGI. Trimming removed 6 bases from V and 1 base from J, with 13 bases in between. The CDR3 region is CASSQGRGSNQPQHF. CDR3 DNA: TGTGCCAGCAGCCAGGGGAGGGGAAGCAATCAGCCCCAGCATTTT.

In the case of this clonotype: This may be a read error: a much more frequent sequence differs by one nucleotide. The chain employs TRBV18 and TRBJ1-2; TRBD1 aligns across 8 bases. Germline values: CDR1 KGHSH, CDR2 LQKENI. The CDR3 consists of 14 residues. The CDR3 loop is CTSSRQGSEDGYTF. Written as DNA, the CDR3 is TGTACCAGCTCACGACAGGGGAGCGAAGATGGCTACACCTTC.

Many counts were recorded for this clonotype. This chain connects TRBV5-1 to TRBJ2-7; 8 positions agree with TRBD2. Trimming took 4 bases from V and 5 from J; bases not matched to a gene: 11. The CDR3 runs 15 residues. Germline CDR1 reads SGHRS; CDR2 reads YFSETQ. This CDR3 reads CASSPTSGVWDEQYF. The CDR3 DNA sequence: TGCGCCAGCAGCCCTACTAGCGGCGTCTGGGACGAGCAGTACTTC. The full variable domain, its missing parts supplied by reference TRBV5-1 and TRBJ2-7, is KAGVTQTPRYLIKTRGQQVTLSCSPISGHRSVSWYQQTPGQGLQFLFEYFSETQRNKGNFPGRFSGRQFSNSRSEMNVSTLELGDSALYLCASSPTSGVWDEQYFGPGTRLTVT.

This clonotype turned up a few times. The chain is built from TRBV5-1 and TRBJ1-1, with D tentatively TRBD1 (5 bases). Trimming shortened V by 5 bases and J by 5 bases, and 7 bases separated the two germline ends. The germline V gene has CDR1 SGHRS and CDR2 YFSETQ. CDR3 length: 11 residues. CDR3 nucleotides: TGCGCCAGCAGAGGGGAAACTGAAGCTTTCTTT. It codes for CASRGETEAFF.

This clonotype was seen many times. V and J are TRBV28 and TRBJ1-6; TRBD1 aligns across 7 bases. The V and J ends lost 6 bases and 7 bases, in that order; junction bases with no gene match: 6. The CDR3 totals 14 residues. Germline assignment: CDR1 MDHEN and CDR2 SYDVKM. Here the CDR3 reads CASRLGTVNSPLHF. The CDR3 nucleotides read TGTGCCAGCAGGTTAGGGACAGTAAATTCACCCCTCCACTTT.

The sample holds many counts of this clonotype. This chain links TRBV30 with TRBJ2-7; D ambiguous. The length of the CDR3 is 14 residues. Germline loops: CDR1 GTSNPN, CDR2 SVGIG (reference sequence). V shed 0 bases and J shed 4 bases, with 13 bases lying between them. This CDR3 reads CAWSVRRLSYEQYF. As DNA, the CDR3 is TGTGCCTGGAGTGTACGACGGCTAAGTTACGAGCAGTACTTC. The full variable domain, rest sourced from reference TRBV30 and TRBJ2-7, is SQTIHQWPATLVQPVGSPLSLECTVEGTSNPNLYWYRQAAGRGLQLLFYSVGIGQISSEVPQNLSASRPQDRQFILSSKKLLLSDSGFYLCAWSVRRLSYEQYFGPGTRLTVT.

At least ten counts were recorded for this clonotype. The chain combines TRBV4-1 with TRBJ1-2; 9 nucleotides line up with TRBD1. In germline, CDR1 is MGHRA, CDR2 YSYEKL. V lost 1 base and J lost 4; bases outside the gene matches: 4. This CDR3 is 15 amino acids long. This chain's CDR3 is CASSQGTGEFYGYTF. The CDR3 bases are TGCGCCAGCAGCCAAGGGACAGGGGAGTTCTATGGCTACACCTTC.

This clonotype was detected many times. This chain connects TRBV7-9 to TRBJ2-3, with unresolved D. V dropped 1 base and J dropped 3 bases, with 11 bases sitting between them. Germline CDR1 and CDR2: SEHNR and FQNEAQ (reference sequence). There are 15 residues in the CDR3. As DNA, the CDR3 is TGTGCCAGCAGCTTAGATATTCGGAGTACAGATACGCAGTATTTT. It is translated as CASSLDIRSTDTQYF.

In this sample, this clonotype is medium-sized. The gene calls are TRBV7-9 and TRBJ2-3, with 9 bases that match TRBD2. The J segment lost 5 bases and the V segment lost 2 bases, leaving 2 bases of the junction unmatched. The germline V gene encodes CDR1 SEHNR and CDR2 FQNEAQ (reference sequence). The CDR3 contains 14 residues. This CDR3 is CASSLRLAVDTQYF. The CDR3 DNA follows: TGTGCCAGCAGCTTACGACTAGCGGTAGATACGCAGTATTTT.

This clonotype was seen repeatedly, ten times or more. V gene TRBV4-2 combines with J gene TRBJ2-1, with D possibly being TRBD1 or TRBD2 (5 bases each). Trimming left V 0 bases short and J 5 bases short, with 11 bases between. Per the germline V gene, CDR1 is LGHNA and CDR2 is YNFKEQ. The CDR3 runs to 15 residues. The CDR3 spells CASSQDGTENNEQFF. CDR3 sequence (DNA): TGTGCCAGCAGCCAAGATGGGACCGAAAACAATGAGCAGTTCTTC.

In this sample, this clonotype turned up many times. The V gene is TRBV28, the J gene TRBJ2-4; 10 bases are a match to TRBD1. Germline V CDR1 and CDR2: MDHEN, SYDVKM. J was trimmed by 2 bases and V by 3 bases; bases with no gene match: 7. The CDR3 runs 17 residues. The CDR3 is CASSLVRDRGSKNIQYF. The CDR3, as DNA: TGTGCCAGCAGTTTGGTCCGGGACAGGGGTTCCAAAAACATTCAGTACTTC. Using reference TRBV28 and TRBJ2-4 for the parts outside the CDR3, the full variable domain is DVKVTQSSRYLVKRTGEKVFLECVQDMDHENMFWYRQDPGLGLRLIYFSYDVKMKEKGDIPEGYSVSREKKERFSLILESASTNQTSMYLCASSLVRDRGSKNIQYFGAGTRLSVL.

This clonotype has a count of ten or more. The J gene is TRBJ1-2, the V gene TRBV7-9; D call uncertain. CDR1 and CDR2 (germline): SEHNR, FQNEAQ (reference sequence). The V gene lost 3 bases and the J gene lost 4 bases, with 9 bases spanning the gap. There are 13 residues in the CDR3. The CDR3: CASSLEGGYGYTF. The CDR3 DNA sequence: TGTGCCAGCAGCTTGGAAGGCGGCTATGGCTACACCTTC. The full variable domain, with the rest looked up from reference TRBV7-9 and TRBJ1-2, is DTGVSQNPRHKITKRGQNVTFRCDPISEHNRLYWYRQTLGQGPEFLTYFQNEAQLEKSRLLSDRFSAERPKGSFSTLEIQRTEQGDSAMYLCASSLEGGYGYTFGSGTRLTVV.

This clonotype was observed many times. The V and J genes are TRBV4-2 and TRBJ2-3; TRBD2 might be the D (6 bases). This CDR3 spans 15 amino acids. In germline, CDR1 is LGHNA, CDR2 YNFKEQ. The germline V and J ends were trimmed by 0 bases and 3 bases, with 10 bases remaining between them. Written as DNA, the CDR3 is TGTGCCAGCAGCCAAGATAGCGGTCTGACAGATACGCAGTATTTT. It yields the protein CASSQDSGLTDTQYF.

This clonotype was found many times. The chain carries TRBV29-1 and TRBJ2-2, with TRBD2 matching 10 bases. The germline V gene has CDR1 SQVTM and CDR2 ANQGSEA. The CDR3 has 16 amino acids. V was pared by 3 bases and J by 4 bases, with 8 bases of the junction left unmatched. The CDR3 bases are TGCAGCGTTGATCACCCGGCTAGCGGGAGCACCGGGGAGCTGTTTTTT. Protein: CSVDHPASGSTGELFF.

This clonotype showed up many times. This may be a read error, as it is one base from a much larger clone. The V gene is TRBV19, the J gene TRBJ1-2, with D perhaps matching TRBD1 (5 bases). Germline lookup yields CDR1 LNHDA and CDR2 SQIVND (reference sequence). This CDR3 spans 12 amino acids. CDR3: CASSPQGDGYNF. As DNA, the CDR3 is TGTGCCAGTAGTCCCCAGGGTGACGGCTACAACTTC.

Points on this clonotype: This clone may be a read error of a much larger clone one base away. The rearrangement links TRBV12-3 or TRBV12-4 to TRBJ1-2; D is unresolved. The CDR3 extends over 13 amino acids. CDR3 in amino acids: CASSLGEESGYNF. CDR3 sequence (DNA): TGTGCCAGCAGTTTAGGAGAAGAGAGTGGCTACAACTTC.

This clonotype occurred many times. The chain combines TRBV30 with TRBJ1-4; tentatively, D is TRBD1 (5 bases). Germline V CDR1 and CDR2: GTSNPN, SVGIG (reference sequence). Trimming removed 6 bases at V and 2 bases at J, with 13 bases between. CDR3 length: 14 amino acids. The CDR3 bases are TGTGCCTGTATTCCGGGGGGGACTAATGAAAAACTGTTTTTT. It codes for CACIPGGTNEKLFF.

Many counts were recorded for this clonotype. The chain uses TRBV11-2 and TRBJ1-4; D unresolved. CDR3 length: 14 amino acids. The germline CDR1 and CDR2 sequences are SGHAT and FQNNGV. The germline V and J ends were trimmed by 3 bases and 2 bases, with 7 bases remaining between them. The DNA of the CDR3 is TGTGCCAGCAGCTTTTACAGCACTAATGAAAAACTGTTTTTT. Translation gives CASSFYSTNEKLFF.

This chain uses TRBV24-1 with TRBJ1-1, with a possible D match to TRBD1 (5 bases). The CDR3 is 14 amino acids. V lost 7 bases to trimming and J lost 3 bases, with 14 bases between them. Germline CDR1 reads KGHDR; CDR2 reads SFDVKD. The CDR3 region has the DNA TGTGCCACCAGAGTCAGGGCGCCTCACACTGAAGCTTTCTTT. Its protein is CATRVRAPHTEAFF.

This clonotype counts as medium-sized. V is TRBV4-2 and J is TRBJ2-7; perhaps TRBD1 as D (5 bases). CDR3 length: 14 amino acids. Germline V gene sequence: CDR1 LGHNA, CDR2 YNFKEQ. Trimming shortened V by 0 bases and J by 3 bases, and 9 bases separated the two germline ends. Written as DNA, the CDR3 is TGTGCCAGCAGCCAAGACTGGGGCCTCTACGAGCAGTACTTC. Its translation: CASSQDWGLYEQYF.

This clonotype was seen more than once but under ten times. A clone one base away is much larger, so this may be a read error. V gene TRBV3-1 combines with J gene TRBJ1-2; D is possibly TRBD1 (6 bases). Germline CDR1 LGHDT, CDR2 YNNKEL (reference sequence). The CDR3 runs to 14 residues. This CDR3 reads CASSPSYRDRGYNF. The CDR3 DNA sequence: TGTGCCAGCAGCCCCTCCTACAGGGATCGGGGCTACAACTTC.

Comment on this clonotype: Mismatch with germline at one junction end may stem from a read error. This chain links TRBV30 with TRBJ1-2, with unresolved D. The CDR3 is made up of 13 amino acids. The germline V gene has CDR1 GTSNPN and CDR2 SVGIG (reference sequence). The CDR3 nucleotides read TGTGCCTGGAGTAAGGATTTTAACTATGGCTACAACTTC. This encodes CAWSKDFNYGYNF.